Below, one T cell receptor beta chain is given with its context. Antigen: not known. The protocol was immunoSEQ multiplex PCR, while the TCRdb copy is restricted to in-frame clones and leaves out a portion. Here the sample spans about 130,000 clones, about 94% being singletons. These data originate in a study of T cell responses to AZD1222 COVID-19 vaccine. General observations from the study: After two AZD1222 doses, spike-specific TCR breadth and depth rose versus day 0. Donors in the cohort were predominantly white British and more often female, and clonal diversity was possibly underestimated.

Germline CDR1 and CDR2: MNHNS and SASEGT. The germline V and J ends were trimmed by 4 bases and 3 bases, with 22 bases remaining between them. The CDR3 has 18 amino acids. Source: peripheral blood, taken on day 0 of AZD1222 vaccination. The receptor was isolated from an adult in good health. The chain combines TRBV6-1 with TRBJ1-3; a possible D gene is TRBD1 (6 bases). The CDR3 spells CASSGRTGFISSGNTIYF. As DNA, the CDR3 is TGTGCCAGCAGTGGGCGAACAGGGTTTATCTCCAGTGGAAACACCATATATTTT.